Following are 28 T cell receptor beta chains from one sample sequenced in a study of T cell changes during pregnancy in multiple sclerosis. The table came from immunoSEQ multiplex PCR; TCRdb's copy has only in-frame clones and leaves some out. The data show fewer than 75,000 clones, about nine tenths seen once. The sample was peripheral blood, taken in the second trimester of pregnancy. The receptors were gathered from a female donor with multiple sclerosis, enrolled in a pregnancy study.

The chain couples TRBV2 to TRBJ1-2; D is possibly TRBD1 (6 bases). Germline V gene data show CDR1 as SNHLY and CDR2 as FYNNEI. The CDR3 has 13 residues. The V end was cut by 6 bases, the J end by 3 bases, with 11 bases between. CDR3 bases: TGTGCCAGCAGAATGACAGGAGACTATGGCTACACCTTC. Translating gives CASRMTGDYGYTF.

This clone is a singleton in its sample. V and J are TRBV4-3 and TRBJ1-2; D uncertain. The CDR3 runs 15 residues. Germline V lookup: CDR1 LGHNA, CDR2 YSLEER. Trimming pared 0 bases from V and 4 bases from J, leaving 12 bases between. Written as DNA, the CDR3 is TGCGCCAGCAGCCAAGATGCCGGATCGGGCTATGGCTACACCTTC. This sequence encodes CASSQDAGSGYGYTF.

This sequence joins TRBV27 and TRBJ2-7; 8 positions match TRBD1. Germline V lookup: CDR1 MNHEY, CDR2 SMNVEV (reference sequence). V was clipped by 0 bases and J by 4 bases; unmatched bases: 2. The CDR3 has 14 amino acids. The CDR3 loop reads CASSLSTGGYEQYF. The CDR3 coding sequence is TGTGCCAGCAGTTTATCAACAGGGGGTTACGAGCAGTACTTC.

V gene TRBV29-1 combines with J gene TRBJ1-5, with D unresolved. The CDR3 consists of 13 residues. CDR1 SQVTM and CDR2 ANQGSEA come from the germline V gene. V was trimmed by 3 bases and J by 7 bases, leaving 13 bases between them. This CDR3 is CSVEQGLGQPQHF. The CDR3 region has the DNA TGCAGCGTTGAGCAAGGACTGGGGCAGCCCCAGCATTTT.

CDR3 residues: CSVKATGGGEQFF. The CDR3 region has the DNA TGCAGCGTTAAAGCCACAGGGGGCGGTGAGCAGTTCTTC. This chain uses TRBV29-1 with TRBJ2-1, with TRBD1 matching over 9 bases. Germline CDR1 and CDR2: SQVTM and ANQGSEA. Losses at the gene ends were 5 bases for V and 9 bases for J; bases not matched to a gene: 8. The CDR3 has 13 amino acids.

The chain links TRBV6-1 to TRBJ2-7; 8 nucleotides match TRBD1. Germline V gives CDR1 MNHNS, CDR2 SASEGT. The CDR3 has 15 amino acids. V gave up 3 bases and J gave up 5 bases; unmatched junction bases: 9. The CDR3 reads CASSDRTGGFDEQYF. The CDR3 DNA sequence: TGTGCCAGCAGTGATCGAACAGGGGGATTTGACGAGCAGTACTTC.

The chain joins TRBV25-1 to TRBJ1-2; D uncertain. In germline, CDR1 is MGHDK, CDR2 SYGVNS. With 1 base removed from V and 4 bases from J, the gap between germline ends came to 13 bases. The CDR3 sequence is 15 residues long. The CDR3 region is CASSEWGVDVYGYTF. The CDR3 DNA reads as TGTGCCAGCAGTGAATGGGGAGTGGATGTCTATGGCTACACCTTC.

The chain has TRBV7-6 and TRBJ1-3; TRBD1 is a possible D gene (6 bases). Trimming took 4 bases from V and 4 from J, leaving 11 bases between them. The CDR3 is made up of 14 amino acids. Germline V gene sequence: CDR1 SGHVS, CDR2 FNYEAQ. CDR3 residues: CASSYREGGNTIYF. The CDR3 DNA is TGTGCCAGCAGCTACAGGGAAGGGGGAAACACCATATATTTT.

The chain uses TRBV19 and TRBJ1-2; 7 bases map to TRBD1. V shed 10 bases and J 6 bases; nucleotides not matched to a gene: 8. The germline CDR1 and CDR2 sequences are LNHDA and SQIVND (reference sequence). The CDR3 sequence is 12 residues long. In nucleotides, the CDR3 is TGTGCCACCCGGACAGGAGATCATGGCTACACCTTC. As protein: CATRTGDHGYTF.

This CDR3 is CAWSLVGGGGNTIYF. As DNA, the CDR3 is TGTGCCTGGAGTCTCGTGGGGGGAGGGGGAAACACCATATATTTT. V is TRBV30 and J is TRBJ1-3, with a possible D match to TRBD1 (5 bases). This CDR3 region has 15 residues. CDR1 GTSNPN and CDR2 SVGIG come from the germline V gene (reference sequence). Trimming took 2 bases from V and 4 from J, leaving 15 bases between them.

The chain joins TRBV5-1 to TRBJ2-1; TRBD2 aligns across 7 bases. The CDR3 is 17 residues long. Germline CDR1 reads SGHRS; CDR2 reads YFSETQ. V lost 0 bases, J lost 0 bases, and 6 bases stayed unmatched. The CDR3 DNA is TGCGCCAGCAGCTTGGAGGGACTACAAAACTCCTACAATGAGCAGTTCTTC. Translation gives CASSLEGLQNSYNEQFF.

The J gene is TRBJ2-3, the V gene TRBV6-1; tentatively, D is TRBD2 (5 bases). The V end was cut by 5 bases, the J end by 5 bases, with 8 bases between. This CDR3 has 12 residues. From germline, CDR1 is MNHNS and CDR2 SASEGT. Here the CDR3 DNA reads TGTGCCAGCAGTCCTGAGGGAGATACGCAGTATTTT. Encoded protein: CASSPEGDTQYF.

The V call is TRBV4-2, the J call TRBJ1-1, with 7 positions matching TRBD1. The CDR3 consists of 15 residues. Germline trimming cut 1 base from V and 3 bases from J; bases unmatched to any gene: 5. The germline CDR1 and CDR2 sequences are LGHNA and YNFKEQ. The CDR3 loop reads CASSQAQGFHTEAFF. In DNA, the CDR3 is TGTGCCAGCAGCCAAGCACAGGGGTTTCACACTGAAGCTTTCTTT.

The chain couples TRBV5-1 to TRBJ1-1, with D possibly matching TRBD1 (5 bases). Germline CDR1 and CDR2: SGHRS and YFSETQ. The CDR3 totals 13 residues. V lost 5 bases to trimming and J lost 0 bases, with 8 bases between them. The CDR3 nucleotides read TGCGCCAGCAGACGGGGGTTGAACACTGAAGCTTTCTTT. As protein: CASRRGLNTEAFF.

The chain carries TRBV6-5 and TRBJ2-2; 9 nucleotides agree with TRBD1. The CDR3 extends over 15 amino acids. Germline V gene sequence: CDR1 MNHEY, CDR2 SVGAGI. Trimming took 2 bases from V and 5 from J; bases not matched to a gene: 3. This CDR3 reads CASSYPTGGTGELFF. The CDR3 coding sequence is TGTGCCAGCAGTTACCCGACAGGGGGTACCGGGGAGCTGTTTTTT.

This chain joins TRBV6-1 and TRBJ2-1, with TRBD2 matching 8 bases. J gave up 5 bases and V 7 bases, and 7 bases lay outside the gene matches. The germline V gene has CDR1 MNHNS and CDR2 SASEGT. The CDR3 loop spans 14 amino acids. This CDR3 is CASTGGLENNEQFF. The CDR3 DNA is TGTGCCAGCACCGGGGGACTAGAGAACAATGAGCAGTTCTTC.

The chain couples TRBV27 to TRBJ1-5; a possible D gene is TRBD1 (5 bases). In germline, CDR1 is MNHEY, CDR2 SMNVEV (reference sequence). The V end lost 3 bases, the J end lost 1 base, and 10 bases lay between the germline ends. The CDR3 sequence is 15 residues long. CDR3 bases: TGTGCCAGCAGTTTCGGGGGAGCCAGCAATCAGCCCCAGCATTTT. Translated: CASSFGGASNQPQHF.

The genes are TRBV14 and TRBJ2-7, with TRBD2 identical over 8 bases. CDR3 length: 16 residues. The germline V gene has CDR1 SGHDN and CDR2 FVKESK. The V gene end was trimmed by 0 bases and the J gene end by 3 bases; junction bases not matched to a gene: 7. This CDR3 reads CASSQENSGTIYEQYF. CDR3 coding DNA: TGTGCCAGCAGCCAAGAGAATAGCGGGACCATCTACGAGCAGTACTTC.

This chain connects TRBV18 to TRBJ2-3; the D is unclear. The CDR3 totals 13 residues. Germline CDR1 is KGHSH and CDR2 is LQKENI. With 6 bases removed from V and 4 bases from J, the gap between germline ends came to 11 bases. CDR3 coding DNA: TGTGCCAGCTCCCCCCTAGTGGCAGATACGCAGTATTTT. This gives the protein CASSPLVADTQYF.

This chain links TRBV7-9 with TRBJ1-3; 7 nucleotides agree with TRBD1. The CDR3 spans 19 residues. The V gene's germline CDR1 is SEHNR and CDR2 FQNEAQ (reference sequence). V lost 2 bases to trimming and J lost 4 bases; unmatched junction nucleotides: 17. The CDR3: CASSLLSGRGKGRGNTIYF. The CDR3 DNA reads as TGTGCCAGCAGCTTATTATCTGGCAGGGGGAAAGGTAGAGGAAACACCATATATTTT. Full variable domain (rest looked up from reference TRBV7-9 and TRBJ1-3): DTGVSQNPRHKITKRGQNVTFRCDPISEHNRLYWYRQTLGQGPEFLTYFQNEAQLEKSRLLSDRFSAERPKGSFSTLEIQRTEQGDSAMYLCASSLLSGRGKGRGNTIYFGEGSWLTVV.

The chain uses TRBV2 and TRBJ1-1, with a weak D call TRBD1 (5 bases). Germline-derived CDR1 and CDR2 are SNHLY and FYNNEI. This CDR3 spans 19 amino acids. Trimming left V 4 bases short and J 4 bases short, with 28 bases between. The CDR3 is CASSAGRFLSRSGGTEAFF. The CDR3 coding sequence is TGTGCCAGCAGTGCGGGACGTTTTTTGAGTCGGTCGGGGGGCACTGAAGCTTTCTTT.

The gene calls are TRBV14 and TRBJ1-5; TRBD1 aligns across 8 bases. Trimming took 3 bases from V and 9 from J; bases not matched to a gene: 13. Germline lookup yields CDR1 SGHDN and CDR2 FVKESK. The CDR3 runs 16 residues. CDR3: CASSHLDGTGPWPQHF. The CDR3 bases are TGTGCCAGCAGCCATTTGGACGGGACAGGCCCATGGCCCCAGCATTTT.

V is TRBV29-1 and J is TRBJ2-1, with 8 bases lining up with TRBD2. Germline trimming cut 7 bases from V and 0 bases from J; bases unmatched to any gene: 8. This CDR3 has 15 residues. CDR1 is SQVTM and CDR2 is ANQGSEA in the germline V gene. In nucleotides, the CDR3 is TGCAGCGCCGACGAAACTAGCGGCTCCTACAATGAGCAGTTCTTC. Translated: CSADETSGSYNEQFF.

This clone was counted between two and nine times. V gene TRBV7-6 combines with J gene TRBJ2-2; 7 bases map to TRBD2. The J segment lost 1 base and the V segment lost 5 bases, leaving 7 bases of the junction unmatched. This CDR3 spans 16 amino acids. Germline values: CDR1 SGHVS, CDR2 FNYEAQ. The chain's CDR3 is CASSPGSGVNTGELFF. In DNA, the CDR3 is TGTGCCAGCAGCCCAGGCAGCGGGGTGAACACCGGGGAGCTGTTTTTT. The variable domain in full, completed from reference TRBV7-6 and TRBJ2-2, reads GAGVSQSPRYKVTKRGQDVALRCDPISGHVSLYWYRQALGQGPEFLTYFNYEAQQDKSGLPNDRFSAERPEGSISTLTIQRTEQRDSAMYRCASSPGSGVNTGELFFGEGSRLTVL.

The gene calls are TRBV7-9 and TRBJ2-7, with a weak D call TRBD2 (6 bases). CDR1 is SEHNR and CDR2 is FQNEAQ in the germline V gene (reference sequence). Trimming cost V 5 bases and J 1 base, with 18 bases left between them. This CDR3 has 16 residues. The CDR3 coding sequence is TGTGCCAGCAGCCCGGAGGGCCTAAACCCTTCCTACGAGCAGTACTTC. Translating gives CASSPEGLNPSYEQYF.

The V and J genes are TRBV7-2 and TRBJ2-3; TRBD2 agrees at 7 bases. There are 18 residues in the CDR3. After removal of 2 bases from V and 5 bases from J, the junction contained 16 bases not matched to a gene. Germline lookup yields CDR1 SGHTA and CDR2 FQGNSA. CDR3 sequence (DNA): TGTGCCAGCAGCTTAAGGGGAAGGGGTCATTTAGCGGGAGATACGCAGTATTTT. Translation: CASSLRGRGHLAGDTQYF.

The chain has TRBV19 and TRBJ1-2, with no clear D. Germline CDR1 and CDR2: LNHDA and SQIVND (reference sequence). V lost 0 bases and J lost 4, with 12 bases in between. The CDR3 totals 15 residues. In DNA form, the CDR3 reads TGTGCCAGTAGTATAGAAGGCGGGAACTTCTATGGCTACACCTTC. Its protein product is CASSIEGGNFYGYTF.

The V call is TRBV5-1, the J call TRBJ1-3, with D hard to call. The CDR3 is made up of 15 amino acids. The V end was cut by 4 bases, the J end by 0 bases, with 11 bases between. Germline CDR1 reads SGHRS; CDR2 reads YFSETQ. The DNA for the CDR3 is TGCGCCAGCAGCGGGAGTAGTTCCTCTGGAAACACCATATATTTT. Translated, it gives CASSGSSSSGNTIYF.